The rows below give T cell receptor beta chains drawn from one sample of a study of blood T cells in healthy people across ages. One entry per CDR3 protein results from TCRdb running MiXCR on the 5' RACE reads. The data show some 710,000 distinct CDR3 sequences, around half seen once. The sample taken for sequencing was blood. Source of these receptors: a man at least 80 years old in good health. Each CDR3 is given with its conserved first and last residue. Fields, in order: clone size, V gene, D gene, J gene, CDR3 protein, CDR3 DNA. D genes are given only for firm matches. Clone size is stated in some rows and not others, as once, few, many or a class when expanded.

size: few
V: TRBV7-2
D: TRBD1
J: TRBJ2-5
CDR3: CASSRNPPGQGETQYF
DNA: TGTGCCAGCAGCCGAAACCCCCCGGGACAGGGAGAGACCCAGTACTTC

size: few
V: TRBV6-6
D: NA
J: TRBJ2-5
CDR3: CASSYRDGETQYF
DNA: TGTGCCAGCAGTTATCGCGACGGGGAGACCCAGTACTTC

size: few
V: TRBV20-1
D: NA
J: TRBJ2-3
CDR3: CSARSTDTQYF
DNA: TGCAGTGCTAGATCCACAGATACGCAGTATTTT

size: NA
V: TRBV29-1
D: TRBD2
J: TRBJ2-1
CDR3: CSVWREGRNEQFF
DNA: TGCAGCGTTTGGAGGGAGGGGAGGAATGAGCAGTTCTTC

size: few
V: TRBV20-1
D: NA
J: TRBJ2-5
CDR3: CSARDMRYQETQYF
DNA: TGCAGTGCTAGAGATATGAGGTATCAAGAGACCCAGTACTTC

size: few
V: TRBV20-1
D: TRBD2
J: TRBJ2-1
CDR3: CSARGLAGGGYNEQFF
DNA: TGCAGTGCTAGGGGACTAGCGGGAGGAGGTTACAATGAGCAGTTCTTC

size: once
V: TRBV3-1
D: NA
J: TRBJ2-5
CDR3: CASSTVRGRDEQYF
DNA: TGTGCCAGCAGCACGGTGAGGGGCAGAGATGAGCAGTACTTC

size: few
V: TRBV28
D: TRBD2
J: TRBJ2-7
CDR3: CASSTRGAGGVSYEQYF
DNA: TGTGCCAGCAGTACCCGCGGGGCGGGAGGGGTCTCCTACGAGCAGTACTTC

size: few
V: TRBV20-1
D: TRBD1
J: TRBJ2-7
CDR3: CSARQRQGVSYEQYF
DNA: TGCAGTGCTAGGCAAAGACAGGGGGTCTCCTACGAGCAGTACTTC

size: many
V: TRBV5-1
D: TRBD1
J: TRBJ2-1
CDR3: CASSRGTGSYNEQFF
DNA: TGTGCCAGCAGCAGAGGGACAGGCTCATACAATGAGCAGTTCTTC

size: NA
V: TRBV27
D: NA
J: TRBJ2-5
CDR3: CASTARASTGETQYF
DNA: TGTGCCAGCACTGCACGGGCCTCGACTGGGGAGACCCAGTACTTC

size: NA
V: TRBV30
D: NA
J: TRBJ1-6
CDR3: CAWSSGTAAIFSPLHF
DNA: TGTGCCTGGAGTTCAGGGACGGCAGCAATATTTTCACCCCTCCACTTT

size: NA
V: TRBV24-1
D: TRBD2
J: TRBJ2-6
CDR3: CATSPGGLDSGANVLTF
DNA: TGTGCCACCAGCCCGGGGGGACTCGACTCTGGGGCCAACGTCCTGACTTTC

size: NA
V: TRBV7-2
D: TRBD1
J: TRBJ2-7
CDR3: CASSSYSGTGGDEQYF
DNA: TGTGCCAGCAGCTCCTACTCCGGGACAGGGGGAGACGAGCAGTACTTC

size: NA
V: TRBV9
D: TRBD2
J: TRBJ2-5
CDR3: CASNAAGGRETQYF
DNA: TGTGCCAGCAATGCAGCGGGAGGAAGAGAGACCCAGTACTTC

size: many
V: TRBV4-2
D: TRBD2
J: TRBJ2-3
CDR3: CASSQVLAEAGDTQYF
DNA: TGTGCCAGCAGCCAGGTCCTAGCGGAGGCGGGAGATACGCAGTATTTT

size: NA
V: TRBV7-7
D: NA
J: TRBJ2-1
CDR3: CASSNSARGEQFF
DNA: TGTGCTAGCAGCAACTCCGCCAGGGGTGAGCAGTTCTTC

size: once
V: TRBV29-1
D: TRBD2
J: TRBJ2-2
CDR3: CSSLAGDGGELFF
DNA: TGCAGCTCACTAGCGGGGGACGGGGGGGAGCTGTTTTTT

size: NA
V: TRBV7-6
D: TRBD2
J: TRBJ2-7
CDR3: CVSSLEAGFVLSRDEQYF
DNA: TGTGTCAGCAGCTTAGAAGCGGGATTCGTCCTTTCCCGGGACGAGCAGTACTTC

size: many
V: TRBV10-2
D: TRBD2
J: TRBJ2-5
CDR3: CASSPNPGRRELTQYF
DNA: TGCGCCAGCAGTCCTAACCCCGGAAGGCGGGAGTTGACCCAGTACTTC

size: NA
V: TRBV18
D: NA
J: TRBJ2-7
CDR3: CASSPVAGAEQYF
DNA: TGTGCCAGCTCACCGGTGGCAGGGGCCGAGCAGTACTTC

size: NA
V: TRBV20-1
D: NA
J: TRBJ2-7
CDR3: CSADNLRDEQYF
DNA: TGCAGTGCCGATAATCTCAGGGACGAGCAGTACTTC

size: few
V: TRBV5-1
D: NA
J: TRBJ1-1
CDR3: CASQGEGGVNTEAFF
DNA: TGCGCCAGCCAAGGGGAGGGAGGTGTGAACACTGAAGCTTTCTTT